Given below is one TCR beta chain in context. Its antigen is currently unknown. Samples were taken several times over chemoradiotherapy. The data originate from a study of chemoradiotherapy in HPV16-positive cancers. Study at large: A couple of HPV16-positive patients' cells yielded candidate HPV-specific clones and common motifs. Study observations and caveats: Functional assays defining HPV-specific T cells used only a couple of HPV16-positive patients. Non-HPV-specific T cells did not expand in tumors during treatment, whereas candidate HPV-specific clones and E7-related motifs did.

Some clones are missing from TCRdb's copy, which holds only in-frame ones; the method was immunoSEQ multiplex PCR. Of fewer than 5,500 clones in the sample, roughly 88% were seen once. Germline CDR1 and CDR2: MDHEN and SYDVKM. V shed 5 bases, J shed 13 bases, and the junction held 13 bases outside the gene matches. This CDR3 spans 13 amino acids. The TCR was taken from a human donor with HPV-associated anogenital cancer. The chain is built from TRBV28 and TRBJ2-5, with TRBD2 matching 7 bases. This material consisted of tumor tissue, taken from a patient who underwent chemoradiotherapy. The CDR3 DNA reads as TGTGCCAGCAGTCACTCCCGGGACTATAGAGGGTACTTC. Amino acid sequence: CASSHSRDYRGYF.